Presented here are 30 T cell receptor beta chains from one specimen sequenced in a study of T cell responses to AZD1222 COVID-19 vaccine. TCRdb keeps only in-frame clones here, not all; method: immunoSEQ multiplex PCR. The table includes roughly 120,000 clones, 85% to 95% detected once. The sample in question was peripheral blood, obtained 28 days after the second AZD1222 dose. These receptor sequences come from an adult who received the AZD1222 COVID-19 vaccine.

The genes are TRBV14 and TRBJ2-5; D possibly corresponds to TRBD2 (6 bases). The V and J ends lost 2 bases and 7 bases respectively, with 11 bases between them. The CDR3 runs to 13 residues. The germline gives CDR1 SGHDN, CDR2 FVKESK. This CDR3 is CASSQSNGGTQYF. The DNA for the CDR3 is TGTGCCAGCAGCCAAAGTAACGGGGGGACCCAGTACTTC.

The chain is built from TRBV28 and TRBJ2-5; D gene uncertain. The V gene lost 5 bases and the J gene lost 5 bases, with 12 bases spanning the gap. The CDR3 sequence is 13 residues long. CDR1 and CDR2 from the germline V gene are MDHEN and SYDVKM. CDR3 DNA sequence: TGTGCCAGCAGTGGCCAAAGAGAGGAGACCCAGTACTTC. It specifies CASSGQREETQYF.

The chain uses TRBV10-3 and TRBJ2-2, with a possible D match to TRBD1 (6 bases). CDR3 size: 15 residues. The ends were cut back, 5 bases at V and 2 bases at J, with 12 bases in the middle. Germline V gene data show CDR1 as ENHRY and CDR2 as SYGVKD. The CDR3 DNA follows: TGTGCCATCAGTTCCGGGACATCTAACACCGGGGAGCTGTTTTTT. As protein: CAISSGTSNTGELFF.

The chain employs TRBV25-1 and TRBJ1-4; D is possibly TRBD1 (5 bases). This CDR3 region has 16 residues. V was shortened by 2 bases and J by 7 bases, with 17 bases between the two germline ends. CDR1 and CDR2 from the germline V gene are MGHDK and SYGVNS. This CDR3 is CASSERRDYYGEKLFF. Here the CDR3 DNA reads TGTGCCAGCAGTGAAAGGAGGGACTACTACGGTGAAAAACTGTTTTTT.

The chain employs TRBV6-5 and TRBJ2-7, with D possibly matching TRBD1 (5 bases). Germline V gene sequence: CDR1 MNHEY, CDR2 SVGAGI. CDR3 length: 14 amino acids. Trimming took off 5 bases at V and 0 bases at J, with 11 bases between the two ends. The CDR3 protein is CASSPQGTSYEQYF. The CDR3 nucleotides read TGTGCCAGCAGTCCGCAGGGCACCTCCTACGAGCAGTACTTC.

This chain's CDR3 is CASSGQGWGNQPQHF. The CDR3 nucleotides read TGTGCCAGCAGCGGACAGGGGTGGGGCAATCAGCCCCAGCATTTT. The chain employs TRBV7-6 and TRBJ1-5; 9 bases agree with TRBD1. V lost 5 bases to trimming and J lost 2 bases; unmatched junction nucleotides: 4. Germline loops: CDR1 SGHVS, CDR2 FNYEAQ. This CDR3 comprises 15 residues.

CDR3 residues: CASSDGQGIVGELFF. The CDR3 nucleotides read TGTGCCAGCAGCGACGGACAGGGGATTGTCGGGGAGCTGTTTTTT. The chain has TRBV9 and TRBJ2-2; TRBD1 matches at 9 bases. Trimming at V came to 3 bases and at J to 7 bases, leaving 7 bases not matched to a gene. CDR3 length equals 15 residues. Germline values: CDR1 SGDLS, CDR2 YYNGEE.

The chain recombines TRBV5-1 with TRBJ2-7, with D perhaps TRBD1 (9 bases). Trimming removed 2 bases from V and 5 bases from J, with 17 bases in between. Per the germline V gene, CDR1 is SGHRS and CDR2 is YFSETQ. The length of the CDR3 is 15 residues. In nucleotides, the CDR3 is TGCGCCAGCAGCTTTTTAGCGGGACAGGGTGACGAGCAGTACTTC. It is translated as CASSFLAGQGDEQYF. The complete variable domain, with remaining parts taken from reference TRBV5-1 and TRBJ2-7, reads KAGVTQTPRYLIKTRGQQVTLSCSPISGHRSVSWYQQTPGQGLQFLFEYFSETQRNKGNFPGRFSGRQFSNSRSEMNVSTLELGDSALYLCASSFLAGQGDEQYFGPGTRLTVT.

The chain links TRBV6-6 to TRBJ1-4, with 11 bases matching TRBD1. CDR1 and CDR2 from the germline V gene are MNHNY and SVGAGI (reference sequence). The CDR3 is made up of 15 amino acids. The trim removed 2 bases at V and 6 bases at J, leaving 2 bases unmatched. The CDR3 is CASSYVGQGDEKLFF. In DNA form, the CDR3 reads TGTGCCAGCAGTTACGTGGGACAGGGGGATGAAAAACTGTTTTTT.

V and J are TRBV5-1 and TRBJ1-1, with TRBD1 identical over 7 bases. The germline V gene encodes CDR1 SGHRS and CDR2 YFSETQ. The J segment lost 5 bases and the V segment lost 4 bases, leaving 5 bases of the junction unmatched. CDR3 size: 13 residues. CDR3 nucleotides: TGCGCCAGCAGCCCGACAGGGAATACTGAAGCTTTCTTT. Translated, it gives CASSPTGNTEAFF.

The chain has TRBV28 and TRBJ1-1, with a weak D call TRBD1 (6 bases). CDR3 length equals 13 residues. With 3 bases removed from V and 3 bases from J, the gap between germline ends came to 8 bases. CDR1 is MDHEN and CDR2 is SYDVKM in the germline V gene. This CDR3 is CASSFWTDTEAFF. The CDR3, as DNA: TGTGCCAGCAGTTTTTGGACAGACACTGAAGCTTTCTTT.

This clone was observed once. V is TRBV5-1 and J is TRBJ2-3; TRBD2 agrees at 10 bases. Germline loops: CDR1 SGHRS, CDR2 YFSETQ. V was clipped by 1 base and J by 2 bases; unmatched bases: 4. There are 16 residues in the CDR3. CDR3: CASSLISGRNTDTQYF. The CDR3 coding sequence is TGCGCCAGCAGCTTGATTAGCGGGAGGAACACAGATACGCAGTATTTT.

J is TRBJ1-2 and V is TRBV11-2; weak D call: TRBD1 (5 bases). CDR1 and CDR2 from the germline V gene are SGHAT and FQNNGV. The CDR3 runs 13 residues. The V end was cut by 5 bases, the J end by 9 bases, with 16 bases between. The CDR3 DNA sequence: TGTGCCAGCAGCCCCCACAGGTCGCGCAGCTACACCTTC. Translating it yields CASSPHRSRSYTF.

This clone has more than one count but fewer than ten. The chain recombines TRBV27 with TRBJ2-1; D gene uncertain. Germline loops: CDR1 MNHEY, CDR2 SMNVEV (reference sequence). The CDR3 is 11 amino acids. Trimming shortened V by 8 bases and J by 3 bases, and 5 bases separated the two germline ends. The CDR3: CASALYNEQFF. The DNA of the CDR3 is TGTGCCAGCGCCCTCTACAATGAGCAGTTCTTC.

The rearrangement uses TRBV6-6 and TRBJ2-7, with TRBD1 matching over 9 bases. CDR1 is MNHNY and CDR2 is SVGAGI in the germline V gene (reference sequence). There are 14 residues in the CDR3. V gave up 6 bases and J gave up 3 bases; unmatched junction bases: 6. The CDR3 spells CASSETGGGYEQYF. In nucleotides, the CDR3 is TGTGCCAGCAGCGAGACAGGGGGAGGCTACGAGCAGTACTTC.

This chain joins TRBV30 and TRBJ2-2; D is unclear. CDR1 is GTSNPN and CDR2 is SVGIG in the germline V gene (reference sequence). V was pared by 2 bases and J by 7 bases, with 11 bases between. This CDR3 contains 13 residues. The CDR3 coding sequence is TGTGCCTGGAGTCCCCAACCGGGCGGGGAGCTGTTTTTT. Translating it yields CAWSPQPGGELFF. Variable domain in full (rest from reference TRBV30 and TRBJ2-2): SQTIHQWPATLVQPVGSPLSLECTVEGTSNPNLYWYRQAAGRGLQLLFYSVGIGQISSEVPQNLSASRPQDRQFILSSKKLLLSDSGFYLCAWSPQPGGELFFGEGSRLTVL.

The chain joins TRBV7-9 to TRBJ2-2, with 11 nucleotides matching TRBD1. Germline trimming cut 11 bases from V and 2 bases from J; bases unmatched to any gene: 16. In germline, CDR1 is SEHNR, CDR2 FQNEAQ (reference sequence). The CDR3 totals 18 residues. The CDR3 region is CAAGTGGREATNTGELFF. CDR3 nucleotides: TGTGCCGCCGGGACAGGGGGTCGGGAGGCGACAAACACCGGGGAGCTGTTTTTT.

The V call is TRBV29-1, the J call TRBJ1-1, with D uncertain. V dropped 5 bases and J dropped 1 base, with 5 bases sitting between them. The CDR3 is 11 residues long. Germline lookup yields CDR1 SQVTM and CDR2 ANQGSEA. CDR3 sequence reads: CSVYGNTEAFF. The CDR3 nucleotides read TGCAGCGTTTACGGGAACACTGAAGCTTTCTTT.

The chain has TRBV9 and TRBJ1-1, with D tentatively TRBD1 (6 bases). The CDR3 has 15 amino acids. Trimming pared 4 bases from V and 4 bases from J, leaving 17 bases between. Germline loops: CDR1 SGDLS, CDR2 YYNGEE. The CDR3 bases are TGTGCCAGCAGCAGCACAGGGAACCTCCCCACTGAAGCTTTCTTT. Protein product: CASSSTGNLPTEAFF.

The chain joins TRBV2 to TRBJ1-5; a weak D match, TRBD1 (5 bases). Trimming left V 6 bases short and J 0 bases short, with 15 bases between. Germline CDR1 reads SNHLY; CDR2 reads FYNNEI. This CDR3 is 16 amino acids long. The CDR3 sequence: CASRAPRGYSNQPQHF. CDR3 sequence (DNA): TGTGCCAGCAGGGCCCCGAGGGGATATAGCAATCAGCCCCAGCATTTT.

The V and J genes are TRBV11-3 and TRBJ1-2; 7 bases are shared with TRBD1. Trimming cost V 5 bases and J 5 bases; bases outside gene matches: 5. The germline V gene has CDR1 SGHNT and CDR2 YENEEA. The CDR3 length is 13 residues. This CDR3 is CASSADRNYGYTF. CDR3 bases: TGTGCCAGCAGCGCGGACAGGAATTATGGCTACACCTTC.

The chain employs TRBV6-5 and TRBJ2-3; 9 positions match TRBD2. The germline CDR1 and CDR2 sequences are MNHEY and SVGAGI. This CDR3 contains 14 residues. With V trimmed by 5 bases and J by 6 bases, 6 bases remained unmatched. The CDR3 loop is CASSIAGVYDTQYF. The CDR3 nucleotides are TGTGCCAGCAGTATAGCGGGAGTTTATGATACGCAGTATTTT.

This chain connects TRBV27 to TRBJ1-5, with a weak D call TRBD1 (6 bases). V was cut by 6 bases and J by 2 bases, with 17 bases left in between. This CDR3 is 16 amino acids long. Per germline, CDR1 MNHEY and CDR2 SMNVEV (reference sequence). CDR3 loop: CASSASGGWGNQPQHF. Written as DNA, the CDR3 is TGTGCCAGCAGCGCCAGCGGGGGCTGGGGCAATCAGCCCCAGCATTTT.

V and J are TRBV24-1 and TRBJ1-1; D ambiguous. Trimming removed 5 bases from V and 5 bases from J, with 11 bases in between. There are 13 residues in the CDR3. Germline V gene data show CDR1 as KGHDR and CDR2 as SFDVKD. CDR3 in amino acids: CATSVTGRTEAFF. CDR3 nucleotides: TGTGCCACCAGTGTTACGGGAAGAACTGAAGCTTTCTTT.

This clone was observed a handful of times. The chain couples TRBV4-2 to TRBJ2-7; 9 bases agree with TRBD1. This CDR3 has 17 amino acids. The germline V gene encodes CDR1 LGHNA and CDR2 YNFKEQ. V gave up 0 bases and J gave up 4 bases; unmatched junction bases: 10. Here the CDR3 reads CASSQDLAGQGMYEQYF. The CDR3 DNA reads as TGTGCCAGCAGCCAAGATCTGGCGGGACAGGGTATGTACGAGCAGTACTTC.

Only one count was recorded for this clone. The V call is TRBV28, the J call TRBJ1-5; TRBD1 matches at 10 bases. J was trimmed by 6 bases and V by 3 bases; bases with no gene match: 8. Germline V gives CDR1 MDHEN, CDR2 SYDVKM. This CDR3 has 16 amino acids. CDR3 in DNA: TGTGCCAGCAGTTTGCCCGGACAGGGGGTCATTCAGCCCCAGCATTTT. Its protein is CASSLPGQGVIQPQHF.

This clone was observed a single time. V and J are TRBV27 and TRBJ2-2; D is ambiguous. The germline V and J ends were trimmed by 5 bases and 1 base, with 11 bases remaining between them. This CDR3 has 15 amino acids. From germline, CDR1 is MNHEY and CDR2 SMNVEV (reference sequence). CDR3 region: CASSLLPMNTGELFF. The CDR3 nucleotides are TGTGCCAGCAGTCTCTTGCCGATGAACACCGGGGAGCTGTTTTTT.

This rearrangement joins TRBV2 to TRBJ1-1; D is undetermined. Germline V gene sequence: CDR1 SNHLY, CDR2 FYNNEI. V was cut by 5 bases and J by 1 base, with 14 bases left in between. The length of the CDR3 is 15 residues. The CDR3 region has the DNA TGTGCCAGCAGTAGAGAGGGCTACTGGAACACTGAAGCTTTCTTT. Translated, it gives CASSREGYWNTEAFF.

The V gene is TRBV29-1, the J gene TRBJ2-7, with D possibly TRBD2 on 5 matching bases. The ends were cut back, 5 bases at V and 4 bases at J, with 15 bases in the middle. CDR3 size: 13 residues. The germline gives CDR1 SQVTM, CDR2 ANQGSEA. The CDR3 nucleotides read TGCAGCGTTCGTCGGGGTTTGGGGTACGAGCAGTACTTC. This codes for CSVRRGLGYEQYF.

J is TRBJ2-1 and V is TRBV27; no clear D gene. Trimming left V 2 bases short and J 7 bases short, with 21 bases between. Germline CDR1 is MNHEY and CDR2 is SMNVEV (reference sequence). CDR3 length: 17 residues. In DNA, the CDR3 is TGTGCCAGCAGTTTAAATCTCGGGCTTTACCAATGGAATGAGCAGTTCTTC. This gives the protein CASSLNLGLYQWNEQFF.